The 20 T cell receptor beta chains below were found in one sample sequenced in a study of cytomegalovirus exposure and HLA in healthy donors (dated by TCRdb to the late 2010s). Library prep was done by the immunoSEQ multiplex PCR assay. For the multiplex PCR, a mixture combining 60 forward primers for TCR Vbeta segments and 13 reverse primers for TCR Jbeta segments was used. TCRdb carries this immuneACCESS record with in-frame sequences only. Its versions omit some clonotypes, under half of them owing to an unresolved V gene in the studies checked, with the rest unexplained. This sample lists 170,000 or so clones; roughly 80% were detected once. The top ten clonotypes cover 6% to 7.5% of the sample. The sequencing sample was made of PBMCs. These receptors came from a man aged 25-45 years in good health and CMV-seropositive.

The chain recombines TRBV29-1 with TRBJ2-1, with 9 bases aligning to TRBD2. CDR1 SQVTM and CDR2 ANQGSEA come from the germline V gene. This CDR3 region has 16 residues. Germline trimming cut 1 base from V and 2 bases from J; bases unmatched to any gene: 6. The CDR3 DNA reads as TGCAGCGTTGAAGGGGCGGGGACTAGCCCCTACAATGAGCAGTTCTTC. This encodes CSVEGAGTSPYNEQFF.

The chain employs TRBV5-1 and TRBJ1-1; 9 nucleotides align to TRBD1. Trimming at V came to 0 bases and at J to 6 bases, leaving 18 bases not matched to a gene. The CDR3 covers 19 residues. From germline, CDR1 is SGHRS and CDR2 YFSETQ. This chain's CDR3 is CASSLVPTGGAARSPEAFF. CDR3 nucleotides: TGCGCCAGCAGCTTGGTCCCCACAGGGGGCGCAGCCCGTAGCCCTGAAGCTTTCTTT.

The rearrangement uses TRBV28 and TRBJ1-2; the D is unclear. The germline V gene has CDR1 MDHEN and CDR2 SYDVKM. The CDR3 is 11 amino acids. The ends were cut back, 3 bases at V and 3 bases at J, with 2 bases in the middle. The CDR3: CASSFDYGYTF. In DNA form, the CDR3 reads TGTGCCAGCAGTTTCGACTATGGCTACACCTTC.

V is TRBV27 and J is TRBJ2-5, with D perhaps matching TRBD1 (6 bases). The CDR3 is made up of 14 amino acids. The germline CDR1 and CDR2 sequences are MNHEY and SMNVEV (reference sequence). The V end was cut by 3 bases, the J end by 4 bases, with 12 bases between. The CDR3 loop reads CASSFVQGGETQYF. In DNA, the CDR3 is TGTGCCAGCAGTTTTGTACAGGGCGGAGAGACCCAGTACTTC.

V and J are TRBV19 and TRBJ2-1; D perhaps matches TRBD2 (6 bases). Deletions cut 4 bases from V and 10 bases from J, with 20 bases between. This CDR3 contains 15 residues. Germline V lookup: CDR1 LNHDA, CDR2 SQIVND (reference sequence). In DNA, the CDR3 is TGTGCCAGTAGTACCCCGGGACTCCTTCGAAGGGAGCAGTTCTTC. Encoded protein: CASSTPGLLRREQFF.

V is TRBV11-2 and J is TRBJ2-1; TRBD2 aligns across 8 bases. Germline trimming cut 5 bases from V and 5 bases from J; bases unmatched to any gene: 8. The CDR3 has 15 amino acids. Germline values: CDR1 SGHAT, CDR2 FQNNGV. CDR3 DNA sequence: TGTGCCAGCAGCCCTCACCAGCGGGGGAACAATGAGCAGTTCTTC. Its translation: CASSPHQRGNNEQFF.

This clone has only a few counts. V and J are TRBV4-1 and TRBJ2-3; 8 bases fit TRBD2. Losses at the gene ends were 1 base for V and 4 bases for J; bases not matched to a gene: 4. There are 15 residues in the CDR3. The germline gives CDR1 MGHRA, CDR2 YSYEKL. The CDR3 region has the DNA TGCGCCAGCAGCCAAGTTCCGGGAGGGGCAGATACGCAGTATTTT. Amino acids: CASSQVPGGADTQYF.

The chain combines TRBV5-1 with TRBJ1-6; the D is unclear. This CDR3 has 16 residues. The V end lost 1 base, the J end lost 0 bases, and 8 bases lay between the germline ends. The germline V gene has CDR1 SGHRS and CDR2 YFSETQ. CDR3 in amino acids: CASSLSSGSYNSPLHF. The DNA for the CDR3 is TGCGCCAGCAGCTTGTCCTCGGGCTCCTATAATTCACCCCTCCACTTT.

V and J are TRBV5-1 and TRBJ2-5; D uncertain. The DNA matches TRBJ2-7 better at its end, which makes the J call doubtful. The CDR3 length is 13 residues. Germline loops: CDR1 SGHRS, CDR2 YFSETQ. In nucleotides, the CDR3 is TGCGCCAGCAGCGAAGAGCGTCTGTACGAGCAGTACTTC. Protein: CASSEERLYEQYF.

This CDR3 is CASSSGQVVGYTF. The CDR3 region has the DNA TGCGCCAGCAGCTCTGGACAGGTAGTTGGCTACACCTTC. The chain is built from TRBV5-1 and TRBJ1-2; 7 bases agree with TRBD1. In germline, CDR1 is SGHRS, CDR2 YFSETQ. This CDR3 spans 13 amino acids. The ends lost 3 bases at V and 7 bases at J; junction bases unmatched: 6. The full variable domain, completed using reference TRBV5-1 and TRBJ1-2, is KAGVTQTPRYLIKTRGQQVTLSCSPISGHRSVSWYQQTPGQGLQFLFEYFSETQRNKGNFPGRFSGRQFSNSRSEMNVSTLELGDSALYLCASSSGQVVGYTFGSGTRLTVV.

The rearrangement links TRBV5-4 to TRBJ2-1, with a weak D call TRBD2 (5 bases). There are 16 residues in the CDR3. Per germline, CDR1 SGHNT and CDR2 YYREEE (reference sequence). Trimming left V 0 bases short and J 0 bases short, with 10 bases between. The CDR3 DNA follows: TGTGCCAGCAGCTTGGGGGAGTGGCGCTCCTACAATGAGCAGTTCTTC. It is translated as CASSLGEWRSYNEQFF.

This chain connects TRBV4-2 to TRBJ1-1, with 8 bases identical to TRBD1. The CDR3 contains 15 residues. V gave up 1 base and J gave up 1 base; unmatched junction bases: 2. Germline CDR1 reads LGHNA; CDR2 reads YNFKEQ. CDR3 region: CASSQADRGNTEAFF. CDR3 in DNA: TGTGCCAGCAGCCAAGCCGACAGGGGGAACACTGAAGCTTTCTTT.

The chain has TRBV28 and TRBJ2-2; unclear D gene. The V end was cut by 0 bases, the J end by 0 bases, with 11 bases between. This CDR3 is built from 17 residues. CDR1 and CDR2 (germline): MDHEN, SYDVKM. The CDR3 protein is CASSLWTQAANTGELFF. The DNA for the CDR3 is TGTGCCAGCAGTTTATGGACGCAGGCCGCGAACACCGGGGAGCTGTTTTTT.

This sequence joins TRBV4-3 and TRBJ2-1, with D possibly TRBD1 on 6 matching bases. Germline V gene sequence: CDR1 LGHNA, CDR2 YSLEER. The CDR3 covers 15 residues. The V gene lost 3 bases and the J gene lost 2 bases, with 11 bases spanning the gap. CDR3 amino acids: CASSQSWTAYNEQFF. The CDR3 coding sequence is TGCGCCAGCAGCCAGTCGTGGACAGCCTACAATGAGCAGTTCTTC.

The rearrangement joins TRBV7-3 to TRBJ2-2, with 8 positions matching TRBD1. In germline, CDR1 is SGHTA, CDR2 FQGTGA. V gave up 4 bases and J gave up 0 bases; unmatched junction bases: 4. The CDR3 runs to 16 residues. CDR3 region: CASSSPGQANTGELFF. CDR3 nucleotide sequence: TGTGCCAGCAGCTCCCCGGGACAGGCGAACACCGGGGAGCTGTTTTTT. Using reference TRBV7-3 and TRBJ2-2 for the parts outside the CDR3, the full variable domain is GAGVSQTPSNKVTEKGKYVELRCDPISGHTALYWYRQSLGQGPEFLIYFQGTGAADDSGLPNDRFFAVRPEGSVSTLKIQRTERGDSAVYLCASSSPGQANTGELFFGEGSRLTVL.

This clone has only one observation. The V call is TRBV29-1, the J call TRBJ2-2; TRBD1 is a possible D gene (8 bases). Germline V gene data show CDR1 as SQVTM and CDR2 as ANQGSEA. Trimming pared 4 bases from V and 3 bases from J, leaving 12 bases between. This CDR3 contains 14 residues. CDR3: CSVGQGRDTGELFF. CDR3 coding DNA: TGCAGCGTTGGACAGGGGAGGGACACCGGGGAGCTGTTTTTT.

V usage is TRBV29-1 and J usage is TRBJ1-1; 12 bases fit TRBD1. The CDR3 has 19 amino acids. The V and J ends lost 2 bases and 2 bases, in that order; junction bases with no gene match: 15. Germline V lookup: CDR1 SQVTM, CDR2 ANQGSEA. The CDR3 loop is CSVERFLRDRGLFNTEAFF. The DNA of the CDR3 is TGCAGCGTTGAACGTTTTCTCCGGGACAGGGGGCTATTTAACACTGAAGCTTTCTTT.

The CDR3 DNA is TGCGCCAGCAGCCAAGATCGGGGCGGGGGGGACCTCTGGGTGATCAATGAGCAGTTCTTC. Its protein is CASSQDRGGGDLWVINEQFF. V and J are TRBV4-3 and TRBJ2-1; 9 bases match TRBD2. The germline gives CDR1 LGHNA, CDR2 YSLEER. V shed 0 bases and J 6 bases; nucleotides not matched to a gene: 18. The CDR3 extends over 20 amino acids.

The genes are TRBV30 and TRBJ2-2; TRBD2 is a possible D gene (6 bases). Trimming cost V 3 bases and J 4 bases, with 15 bases left between them. Germline values: CDR1 GTSNPN, CDR2 SVGIG (reference sequence). The CDR3 is 15 amino acids. The chain's CDR3 is CAWSHVAEGTGELFF. The CDR3 DNA reads TGTGCCTGGAGCCACGTAGCGGAAGGCACCGGGGAGCTGTTTTTT.

The rearrangement joins TRBV5-1 to TRBJ2-1, with 10 bases matching TRBD2. Trimming removed 4 bases from V and 7 bases from J; junction bases left unmatched: 5. The germline gives CDR1 SGHRS, CDR2 YFSETQ. The CDR3 contains 14 residues. CDR3 coding DNA: TGCGCCAGCAGCATTCTAGCGGGGGTAAATGAGCAGTTCTTC. Amino acids: CASSILAGVNEQFF. The complete variable domain, with remaining parts taken from reference TRBV5-1 and TRBJ2-1, reads KAGVTQTPRYLIKTRGQQVTLSCSPISGHRSVSWYQQTPGQGLQFLFEYFSETQRNKGNFPGRFSGRQFSNSRSEMNVSTLELGDSALYLCASSILAGVNEQFFGPGTRLTVL.